The 27 T cell receptor beta chains reported below all come from one sample, sequenced in a study of blood T cell repertoires in COVID-19. TCRdb keeps only in-frame clones here, not all; method: immunoSEQ multiplex PCR. Among about 220,000 clones, about four fifths were seen once, and the ten largest hold 3%. The sequenced sample was peripheral blood. The receptor source for this set is a woman aged 30 to 39 who had recovered from COVID-19.

The V and J genes are TRBV18 and TRBJ2-7, with TRBD2 matching over 11 bases. This CDR3 is built from 14 residues. Per germline, CDR1 KGHSH and CDR2 LQKENI. The V gene end was trimmed by 3 bases and the J gene end by 3 bases; junction bases not matched to a gene: 1. This chain's CDR3 is CASSPTSGDYEQYF. The CDR3 DNA reads as TGTGCCAGCTCACCGACTAGCGGGGACTACGAGCAGTACTTC.

This chain joins TRBV11-3 and TRBJ2-7, with D possibly being TRBD1 (5 bases). From germline, CDR1 is SGHNT and CDR2 YENEEA. The ends were cut back, 0 bases at V and 2 bases at J, with 8 bases in the middle. The CDR3 has 14 residues. The CDR3 DNA is TGTGCCAGCAGCTTAGATCAGGGTCCCTACGAGCAGTACTTC. Protein sequence: CASSLDQGPYEQYF.

CDR3 in amino acids: CAIGRQGGNSNQPQHF. CDR3 coding DNA: TGTGCCATCGGTAGACAGGGGGGTAATAGCAATCAGCCCCAGCATTTT. This chain connects TRBV10-3 to TRBJ1-5; 9 bases match TRBD1. Germline CDR1 and CDR2: ENHRY and SYGVKD. After removal of 8 bases from V and 0 bases from J, the junction contained 8 bases not matched to a gene. This CDR3 is built from 16 residues.

The gene calls are TRBV27 and TRBJ1-2, with TRBD1 identical over 10 bases. Trimming cost V 5 bases and J 6 bases; bases outside gene matches: 9. CDR1 and CDR2 (germline): MNHEY, SMNVEV (reference sequence). There are 15 residues in the CDR3. CDR3 amino acids: CASSLSRTGGHGYTF. The CDR3 region has the DNA TGTGCCAGCAGTCTCTCCCGGACAGGGGGGCATGGCTACACCTTC.

This clone was recorded a few times. Its ends do not fully match the called genes, so a read error is possible. The rearrangement links TRBV6-5 to TRBJ2-1, with a weak D call TRBD2 (6 bases). The CDR3 sequence is 14 residues long. Germline V gives CDR1 MNHEY, CDR2 SVGAGI. The CDR3: CASRVTSSNNEQFF. Here the CDR3 DNA reads TGTGCCAGCAGGGTAACTAGCTCCAACAATGAGCAGTTCTTC.

The gene calls are TRBV4-1 and TRBJ2-7, with 8 bases lining up with TRBD2. V shed 4 bases, J shed 3 bases, and the junction held 8 bases outside the gene matches. The CDR3 totals 15 residues. Germline V gene lookup returns CDR1 MGHRA and CDR2 YSYEKL. The CDR3 spells CASSRKTSDDYEQYF. The DNA for the CDR3 is TGCGCCAGCAGCCGAAAGACTAGCGACGACTACGAGCAGTACTTC.

This clone showed up just a few times. The chain has TRBV5-1 and TRBJ2-7; D uncertain. The CDR3 sequence is 13 residues long. The V and J ends lost 1 base and 3 bases respectively, with 8 bases between them. CDR1 is SGHRS, CDR2 YFSETQ, per germline. This chain's CDR3 is CASSLNSLYEQYF. The CDR3 nucleotides read TGCGCCAGCAGCTTGAACAGCCTCTACGAGCAGTACTTC.

J is TRBJ2-7 and V is TRBV28; TRBD2 matches 15 bases. The CDR3 runs to 17 residues. Unmatched junction bases numbered 6, after V lost 6 bases and J lost 0 bases. Germline-derived CDR1 and CDR2 are MDHEN and SYDVKM. CDR3: CASSPGTSGRSSYEQYF. In DNA form, the CDR3 reads TGTGCCAGCAGCCCGGGGACTAGCGGGAGGAGCTCCTACGAGCAGTACTTC.

V gene TRBV28 combines with J gene TRBJ2-2; 8 bases map to TRBD2. CDR1 and CDR2 (germline): MDHEN, SYDVKM. CDR3 size: 16 residues. The trim removed 6 bases at V and 1 base at J, leaving 7 bases unmatched. In DNA form, the CDR3 reads TGTGCCAGCAGAACCAGCGGGAGAGGGAACACCGGGGAGCTGTTTTTT. Encoded protein: CASRTSGRGNTGELFF. Looking up the rest from reference TRBV28 and TRBJ2-2 gives the full variable domain: DVKVTQSSRYLVKRTGEKVFLECVQDMDHENMFWYRQDPGLGLRLIYFSYDVKMKEKGDIPEGYSVSREKKERFSLILESASTNQTSMYLCASRTSGRGNTGELFFGEGSRLTVL.

The CDR3 loop reads CASSLVQTDEKLFF. The CDR3 region has the DNA TGTGCCAGCAGTTTAGTACAAACCGATGAAAAACTGTTTTTT. The chain carries TRBV28 and TRBJ1-4, with no clear D. CDR1 is MDHEN and CDR2 is SYDVKM in the germline V gene. Trimming pared 2 bases from V and 6 bases from J, leaving 10 bases between. The CDR3 consists of 14 residues. The full variable domain, rest sourced from reference TRBV28 and TRBJ1-4, is DVKVTQSSRYLVKRTGEKVFLECVQDMDHENMFWYRQDPGLGLRLIYFSYDVKMKEKGDIPEGYSVSREKKERFSLILESASTNQTSMYLCASSLVQTDEKLFFGSGTQLSVL.

This clone has only one observation. The J gene is TRBJ2-3, the V gene TRBV2; 13 bases fit TRBD2. This CDR3 has 16 residues. Germline V gives CDR1 SNHLY, CDR2 FYNNEI. V lost 6 bases and J lost 2; bases outside the gene matches: 5. This chain's CDR3 is CASSVGLAGYTDTQYF. The CDR3 nucleotides read TGTGCCAGCAGCGTGGGACTAGCGGGATACACAGATACGCAGTATTTT.

The gene calls are TRBV30 and TRBJ2-7; TRBD2 might be the D (5 bases). The germline V gene has CDR1 GTSNPN and CDR2 SVGIG (reference sequence). V gave up 2 bases and J gave up 5 bases, with 16 bases separating them. The CDR3 is 14 amino acids. CDR3 in amino acids: CAWSTAVMIHEQYF. CDR3 coding DNA: TGTGCCTGGAGTACAGCGGTTATGATCCACGAGCAGTACTTC. Full variable domain (missing parts from reference TRBV30 and TRBJ2-7): SQTIHQWPATLVQPVGSPLSLECTVEGTSNPNLYWYRQAAGRGLQLLFYSVGIGQISSEVPQNLSASRPQDRQFILSSKKLLLSDSGFYLCAWSTAVMIHEQYFGPGTRLTVT.

In its sample, this clone was seen a few times. The genes are TRBV7-2 and TRBJ2-1; perhaps TRBD1 as D (6 bases). The CDR3 length is 15 residues. Germline CDR1 and CDR2: SGHTA and FQGNSA. The V and J ends lost 5 bases and 5 bases respectively, with 16 bases between them. Here the CDR3 DNA reads TGTGCCAGCAGCCCTACAGGGTATAGGGACAATGAGCAGTTCTTC. The encoded protein is CASSPTGYRDNEQFF.

This clone was picked up many times. The chain carries TRBV25-1 and TRBJ1-2; TRBD1 might be the D (5 bases). Trimming removed 5 bases from V and 8 bases from J, with 12 bases in between. CDR3 length: 12 residues. Per the germline V gene, CDR1 is MGHDK and CDR2 is SYGVNS. The CDR3 is CASSIGALGYTF. CDR3 coding DNA: TGTGCCAGCAGTATAGGGGCCTTGGGCTACACCTTC.

V gene TRBV7-9 combines with J gene TRBJ2-3, with 11 nucleotides matching TRBD2. J gave up 5 bases and V 4 bases, and 14 bases lay outside the gene matches. Germline CDR1 reads SEHNR; CDR2 reads FQNEAQ (reference sequence). This CDR3 region has 18 residues. Here the CDR3 reads CASSSQNLAGGPGDTQYF. In DNA form, the CDR3 reads TGTGCCAGCAGCTCTCAGAATTTAGCGGGAGGGCCGGGAGATACGCAGTATTTT.

This CDR3 reads CASRMGLAGVGDTQYF. Written as DNA, the CDR3 is TGTGCCAGCAGGATGGGACTAGCGGGAGTAGGAGATACGCAGTATTTT. This chain uses TRBV2 with TRBJ2-3; 14 nucleotides agree with TRBD2. V dropped 6 bases and J dropped 5; count of bases not matched to a gene: 7. The CDR3 consists of 16 residues. Per germline, CDR1 SNHLY and CDR2 FYNNEI.

The gene calls are TRBV6-5 and TRBJ2-2, with D perhaps TRBD2 (7 bases). Germline V gene lookup returns CDR1 MNHEY and CDR2 SVGAGI. CDR3 size: 13 residues. The germline V and J ends were trimmed by 8 bases and 4 bases, with 11 bases remaining between them. The CDR3 DNA sequence: TGTGCCAGCGAGGGGGGGGGCACCGGGGAGCTGTTTTTT. It codes for CASEGGGTGELFF.

The chain uses TRBV28 and TRBJ2-7; 7 nucleotides agree with TRBD2. V gave up 3 bases and J gave up 4 bases; unmatched junction bases: 15. Germline-derived CDR1 and CDR2 are MDHEN and SYDVKM. The CDR3 sequence is 17 residues long. The CDR3 bases are TGTGCCAGCAGTTTCCTCGTGGGGGGGAAAGGGCGGTACGAGCAGTACTTC. It specifies CASSFLVGGKGRYEQYF.

This chain joins TRBV19 and TRBJ1-6; no clear D gene. The germline V and J ends were trimmed by 4 bases and 10 bases, with 8 bases remaining between them. The CDR3 runs 12 residues. The germline gives CDR1 LNHDA, CDR2 SQIVND (reference sequence). Here the CDR3 DNA reads TGTGCCAGTAGTAATAGAGAATCACCCCTCCACTTT. This translates into CASSNRESPLHF.

This clone has just one count. This chain links TRBV11-2 with TRBJ1-3, with TRBD1 as a possible D gene (6 bases). Trimming took off 5 bases at V and 4 bases at J, with 15 bases between the two ends. Germline V gives CDR1 SGHAT, CDR2 FQNNGV. The CDR3 sequence is 15 residues long. In DNA form, the CDR3 reads TGTGCCAGCAGCCCACAAGCAGGGGACGGAAACACCATATATTTT. Translation gives CASSPQAGDGNTIYF.

This CDR3 is CSGGTGSGEQYF. In nucleotides, the CDR3 is TGCAGCGGGGGGACAGGGTCGGGCGAGCAGTACTTC. The chain links TRBV29-1 to TRBJ2-7; 9 nucleotides agree with TRBD1. The CDR3 spans 12 residues. Germline V gene data show CDR1 as SQVTM and CDR2 as ANQGSEA. The junction had 7 bases not matched to a gene; V was cut back by 7 bases and J by 6 bases.

The rearrangement links TRBV3-1 (or the pseudogene TRBV3-2) to TRBJ1-2; D is unclear. The CDR3 extends over 11 amino acids. Deletions cut 4 bases from V and 6 bases from J, with 6 bases between. The V gene's germline CDR1 is LGHDT and CDR2 YNNKEL (reference sequence). The CDR3 here is CASSLLNGYTF. CDR3 sequence (DNA): TGTGCCAGCAGCCTACTCAATGGCTACACCTTC.

The chain is built from TRBV5-1 and TRBJ2-7, with TRBD2 matching over 9 bases. With 0 bases clipped from V and 2 bases from J, the junction kept 3 bases outside the gene matches. In germline, CDR1 is SGHRS, CDR2 YFSETQ. The CDR3 spans 15 residues. The CDR3 DNA follows: TGCGCCAGCAGCTTGGGGACTAGCGACACCTACGAGCAGTACTTC. Translating it yields CASSLGTSDTYEQYF.

This chain connects TRBV7-2 to TRBJ1-1, with D possibly being TRBD1 (6 bases). CDR3 length equals 15 residues. Germline CDR1 reads SGHTA; CDR2 reads FQGNSA. V shed 5 bases and J shed 0 bases, with 13 bases lying between them. CDR3 region: CASSRPGQLNTEAFF. As DNA, the CDR3 is TGTGCCAGCAGCCGCCCGGGACAATTGAACACTGAAGCTTTCTTT.

The chain combines TRBV3-1 (or the pseudogene TRBV3-2) with TRBJ2-1; TRBD2 is a possible D gene (6 bases). In germline, CDR1 is LGHDT, CDR2 YNNKEL (reference sequence). Trimming shortened V by 0 bases and J by 2 bases, and 8 bases separated the two germline ends. CDR3 size: 15 residues. The CDR3 loop reads CASSQDAGPYNEQFF. As DNA, the CDR3 is TGTGCCAGCAGCCAAGATGCGGGACCCTACAATGAGCAGTTCTTC.

This clone was seen only a few times. This chain connects TRBV4-2 to TRBJ2-3, with 7 bases that match TRBD1. Losses at the gene ends were 4 bases for V and 2 bases for J; bases not matched to a gene: 3. The CDR3 is 14 residues long. Looked up from germline, CDR1 is LGHNA and CDR2 is YNFKEQ. The CDR3 DNA is TGTGCCAGCAGCCCGACAGGGCACACAGATACGCAGTATTTT. Translating gives CASSPTGHTDTQYF.

The chain recombines TRBV6-6 with TRBJ2-7; a weak D match, TRBD2 (5 bases). This CDR3 contains 13 residues. Trimming took off 4 bases at V and 7 bases at J, with 14 bases between the two ends. The germline CDR1 and CDR2 sequences are MNHNY and SVGAGI (reference sequence). The CDR3 nucleotides read TGTGCCAGCAGTTCCGGGCCTTCGGGAGAGCAGTACTTC. It yields the protein CASSSGPSGEQYF.